A selection of T cell receptor beta chains follows, all from one sample in a study of fetal regulatory T cell absence and autoimmunity. Sequencing used immunoSEQ multiplex PCR; TCRdb keeps in-frame clones, though not all of them. The sample comprises 46,000 or so clones, roughly 80% of which are singletons, and 0.35% to 0.5% rests with the top ten. Sequences were obtained from cord blood. These TCRs come from a newborn boy with IPEX syndrome. The CDR3 runs from the conserved cysteine through the conserved F or W. A D gene is named only where the DNA matches it firmly. Clone size is not always given. Where it is, it says once, few, many or a class for expanded clones.

V gene	D gene	J gene	clone size	CDR3 protein	CDR3 DNA
TRBV4-3	.	TRBJ2-5	.	CASSQEGEGETQYF	TGCGCCAGCAGCCAAGAAGGGGAAGGAGAGACCCAGTACTTC
TRBV6-4	.	TRBJ2-2	.	CASRPGPQAGELFF	TGTGCCAGCAGGCCGGGGCCCCAGGCCGGGGAGCTGTTTTTT
TRBV5-1	.	TRBJ1-1	.	CASRGELVEAFF	TGCGCCAGCAGGGGTGAGTTGGTGGAAGCTTTCTTT
TRBV11-2	TRBD1	TRBJ1-2	.	CASSVDRGQRGYTF	TGTGCCAGCAGCGTCGACAGGGGTCAAAGGGGCTACACCTTC
TRBV5-1	TRBD1	TRBJ2-7	.	CASRQLGTGYEQYF	TGCGCCAGCAGGCAACTCGGGACAGGCTACGAGCAGTACTTC
TRBV7-9	TRBD2	TRBJ2-1	.	CASSLAGLAFYEQFF	TGTGCCAGCAGCTTAGCAGGACTAGCTTTCTATGAGCAGTTCTTC
TRBV14	TRBD1	TRBJ1-5	once	CASSHPTGEDSNQPQHF	TGTGCCAGCAGCCACCCAACAGGGGAAGATAGCAATCAGCCCCAGCATTTT
TRBV27	.	TRBJ2-7	.	CASSLTPGPIYEQYF	TGTGCCAGCAGTTTAACCCCCGGCCCCATCTACGAGCAGTACTTC
TRBV30	TRBD1	TRBJ2-1	.	CAWATMGQPFF	TGTGCCTGGGCTACTATGGGACAGCCGTTCTTC
TRBV4-1	TRBD2	TRBJ2-2	.	CASSQILAGGTGELFF	TGCGCCAGCAGCCAAATACTAGCGGGAGGAACCGGGGAGCTGTTTTTT
TRBV2	TRBD2	TRBJ2-7	few	CASIPRTSGSEQYF	TGTGCCAGCATTCCCAGGACTAGCGGGAGCGAGCAGTACTTC
TRBV9	TRBD1	TRBJ1-2	few	CASTTGGLGYGYTF	TGTGCCAGCACCACAGGGGGACTTGGCTATGGCTACACCTTC
TRBV5-1	.	TRBJ2-3	.	CASSIGTGRTDTQYF	TGCGCCAGCAGCATAGGGACTGGCCGCACAGATACGCAGTATTTT
TRBV4-1	TRBD2	TRBJ2-2	.	CASSQGPSGGVTGELFF	TGCGCCAGCAGCCAAGGACCTAGCGGGGGGGTCACCGGGGAGCTGTTTTTT
TRBV6-1	.	TRBJ1-6	.	CTVGPPYNSPLHF	TGTACCGTAGGACCGCCTTATAATTCACCCCTCCACTTT
TRBV2	.	TRBJ2-1	.	CASRGSYNEQFF	TGTGCCAGCAGGGGGTCCTACAATGAGCAGTTCTTC
TRBV6-5	.	TRBJ2-4	.	CASTVTKNIQYF	TGTGCCAGCACTGTGACCAAAAACATTCAGTACTTC
TRBV4-2	.	TRBJ1-6	.	CASSPDPGDGLGNSYNSPLHF	TGTGCCAGCAGCCCGGACCCCGGGGACGGCTTAGGAAACTCCTATAATTCACCCCTCCACTTT
TRBV9	.	TRBJ2-3	.	CASSVGGASTDTQYF	TGTGCCAGCAGCGTAGGCGGGGCCAGCACAGATACGCAGTATTTT
TRBV7-8	.	TRBJ1-4	.	CASSLDWVGKTTFLPTNEKLFF	TGTGCCAGCAGCTTAGATTGGGTCGGTAAGACAACTTTCTTACCAACTAATGAAAAACTGTTTTTT
TRBV13	.	TRBJ2-1	.	CASSPWRYNEQFF	TGTGCCAGCAGTCCCTGGCGCTACAATGAGCAGTTCTTC
TRBV27	TRBD2	TRBJ2-7	few	CASRGLASSYEQYF	TGTGCCAGTAGGGGACTAGCGTCCTCCTACGAGCAGTACTTC
TRBV5-6	TRBD1	TRBJ1-2	once	CASSLQGGNYGYTF	TGTGCCAGCAGCCTTCAGGGGGGTAACTATGGCTACACCTTC
TRBV5-1	.	TRBJ2-3	.	CASSWEDTQYF	TGCGCCAGCAGCTGGGAAGATACGCAGTATTTT
TRBV6-1	.	TRBJ1-5	once	CASMVLRGGNQPQHF	TGTGCCAGCATGGTCCTCCGTGGGGGCAATCAGCCCCAGCATTTT
TRBV5-1	TRBD1	TRBJ1-4	.	CASSLRDRGSTNEKLFF	TGCGCCAGCAGCCTCCGGGACAGGGGGAGTACTAATGAAAAACTGTTTTTT
TRBV6-5	.	TRBJ2-3	.	CASSYYTDTQYF	TGTGCCAGCAGTTACTACACAGATACGCAGTATTTT
TRBV5-5	.	TRBJ1-5	.	CASSLYQYSNQPQHF	TGTGCCAGCAGCTTATACCAGTATAGCAATCAGCCCCAGCATTTT
TRBV19	.	TRBJ2-3	.	CASSIWTIRDTQYF	TGTGCCAGTAGTATCTGGACTATTCGAGATACGCAGTATTTT
TRBV5-1	TRBD2	TRBJ2-1	.	CASSLDLPWGRAGGQFF	TGCGCCAGCAGCTTGGACCTCCCTTGGGGGAGGGCCGGAGGGCAGTTCTTC
TRBV30	.	TRBJ1-1	.	CAWSVRMGTEAFF	TGTGCCTGGAGTGTACGGATGGGGACTGAAGCTTTCTTT
TRBV9	.	TRBJ1-5	few	CASSADQPQHF	TGTGCCAGCAGCGCGGATCAGCCCCAGCATTTT
TRBV2	TRBD2	TRBJ2-3	.	CASSEERGLSPIGRADTQYF	TGTGCCAGCAGTGAAGAGAGGGGACTAAGCCCCATTGGCCGGGCAGATACGCAGTATTTT
TRBV12-5	.	TRBJ2-3	.	CASGLVVRGGRDTQYF	TGTGCTAGTGGTTTGGTTGTGAGGGGGGGCCGGGATACGCAGTATTTT
TRBV4-1	TRBD1	TRBJ2-7	.	CASSQVLKDRGTYEQYF	TGCGCCAGCAGCCAAGTTTTAAAGGACAGGGGCACCTACGAGCAGTACTTC
TRBV7-9	TRBD2	TRBJ2-7	.	CASSTIAGGPYEQYF	TGTGCCAGCAGCACCATAGCGGGAGGGCCCTACGAGCAGTACTTC
TRBV11-3	.	TRBJ2-5	.	CASSLGGILQETQYF	TGTGCCAGCAGCTTAGGGGGGATTCTACAAGAGACCCAGTACTTC
TRBV19	TRBD1	TRBJ1-4	once	CASSIDKGQGYEKLFF	TGTGCCAGTAGTATAGATAAGGGACAGGGTTATGAAAAACTGTTTTTT
TRBV7-9	.	TRBJ1-2	.	CASSSDRNPNYGYTF	TGTGCCAGCAGCTCAGACAGGAACCCTAACTATGGCTACACCTTC
TRBV6-1	TRBD1	TRBJ2-7	.	CASKTGVGEQYF	TGTGCCAGCAAGACAGGGGTGGGCGAGCAGTACTTC
TRBV29-1	TRBD2	TRBJ2-1	once	CSVSGDEQFF	TGCAGCGTTAGCGGGGATGAGCAGTTCTTC
TRBV27	.	TRBJ1-2	few	CASSPAGSYGYTF	TGTGCCAGCAGTCCCGCGGGGTCATATGGCTACACCTTC
TRBV29-1	TRBD1	TRBJ2-2	.	CSADRGPGELFF	TGCAGCGCGGACAGGGGGCCCGGGGAGCTGTTTTTT
TRBV19	.	TRBJ2-7	.	CASSAYRASYEQYF	TGTGCCAGTAGTGCCTACCGGGCCTCCTACGAGCAGTACTTC
TRBV7-2	.	TRBJ1-2	.	CASSFRTLLGYTF	TGTGCCAGCAGCTTTCGGACGCTGCTAGGCTACACCTTC
TRBV5-1	.	TRBJ2-5	.	CASSLGREGETQYF	TGCGCCAGCAGCTTGGGGCGGGAAGGGGAGACCCAGTACTTC
TRBV20-1	TRBD2	TRBJ2-7	.	CSAKRGAEQYF	TGCAGTGCTAAGCGGGGCGCCGAGCAGTACTTC
TRBV7-9	.	TRBJ1-2	.	CASRLLTLDQQGRYGYTF	TGTGCCAGCAGGCTATTAACATTGGACCAACAGGGACGGTATGGCTACACCTTC